This T cell receptor beta chain appears in the sequencing data of a study of blood T cell repertoires in COVID-19. Whole-study context: Sites across the United States, Italy and Spain contributed samples from acute and convalescent COVID-19. Sources were T cells, B-cell-depleted T cells, or PBMCs; the material itself was cDNA or gDNA.

The table lists this clone with a count of one. Here immunoSEQ multiplex PCR was the method, and the copy in TCRdb shows in-frame clones only, minus some. The sample lists 110,000 to 150,000 clones, about 86% occurring once. Trimming took 4 bases from V and 1 from J; bases not matched to a gene: 4. This CDR3 contains 15 residues. Germline V gene sequence: CDR1 SGHNT, CDR2 YYREEE (reference sequence). The sequenced material came from peripheral blood. This clonotype was obtained from a woman aged 60-70 years with acute or convalescent COVID-19. The chain employs TRBV5-4 and TRBJ1-3; the match to TRBD1 covers 8 bases. The CDR3 bases are TGTGCCAGCAGCCGACAGGGGAGGTCTGGAAACACCATATATTTT. This translates into CASSRQGRSGNTIYF. The full variable domain, its missing parts supplied by reference TRBV5-4 and TRBJ1-3, is ETGVTQSPTHLIKTRGQQVTLRCSSQSGHNTVSWYQQALGQGPQFIFQYYREEENGRGNFPPRFSGLQFPNYSSELNVNALELDDSALYLCASSRQGRSGNTIYFGEGSWLTVV.